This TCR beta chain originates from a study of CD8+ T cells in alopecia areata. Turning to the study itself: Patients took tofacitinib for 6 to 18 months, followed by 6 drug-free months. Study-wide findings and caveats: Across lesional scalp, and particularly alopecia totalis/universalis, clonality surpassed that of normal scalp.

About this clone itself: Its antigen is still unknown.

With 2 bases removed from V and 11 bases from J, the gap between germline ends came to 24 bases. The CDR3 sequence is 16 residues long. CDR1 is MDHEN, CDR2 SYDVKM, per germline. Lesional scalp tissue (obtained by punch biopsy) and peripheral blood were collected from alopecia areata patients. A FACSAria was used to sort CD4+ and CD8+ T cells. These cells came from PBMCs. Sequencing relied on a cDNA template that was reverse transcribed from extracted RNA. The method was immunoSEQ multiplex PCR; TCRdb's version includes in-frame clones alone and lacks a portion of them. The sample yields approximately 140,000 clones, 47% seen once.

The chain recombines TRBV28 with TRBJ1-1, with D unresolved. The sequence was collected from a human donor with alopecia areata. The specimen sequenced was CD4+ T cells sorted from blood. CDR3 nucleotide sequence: TGTGCCAGCAGTTTAGGCGACTGGACTGGCGGAGTTAAGGCTTTCTTT. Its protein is CASSLGDWTGGVKAFF. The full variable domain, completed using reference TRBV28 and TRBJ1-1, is DVKVTQSSRYLVKRTGEKVFLECVQDMDHENMFWYRQDPGLGLRLIYFSYDVKMKEKGDIPEGYSVSREKKERFSLILESASTNQTSMYLCASSLGDWTGGVKAFFGQGTRLTVV.